This T cell receptor beta chain was recovered during a study of cytomegalovirus exposure and HLA in healthy donors. Germline V gives CDR1 MNHNS, CDR2 SASEGT. The CDR3 sequence is 16 residues long. Trimming removed 1 base at V and 1 base at J, with 14 bases between. These donors were members of the approximately 120-subject validation cohort, a group separate from the approximately 680-subject first cohort. Study-level results: It was 150 to 200 TCR beta chains that were listed as cytomegalovirus-associated. In the approximately 120 validation repertoires, a later analysis found that first-cohort TCR clusters tended to co-occur.

TCRdb's copy holds only in-frame clones and misses some; the assay was immunoSEQ multiplex PCR. This table holds hundreds of thousands of clones, just over 85% found once. For this clone: Its antigen is as yet unknown.

Sequences were obtained from PBMCs. The sequence derives from a woman between 18 and 29 years old in good health and CMV-seronegative. The chain links TRBV6-1 to TRBJ2-7; weak D call: TRBD2 (6 bases). The CDR3 DNA is TGTGCCAGCAGTGAAGTCCTAGCGTACGTATCCTACGAGCAGTACTTC. This codes for CASSEVLAYVSYEQYF.